This is a list of T cell receptor beta chains from one sample in a study of T cell responses to AZD1222 COVID-19 vaccine. Sequencing used immunoSEQ multiplex PCR; TCRdb keeps in-frame clones, though not all of them. The table lists roughly 30,000 clones, more than 75% of them singletons, with around 4.5% in the top ten. Sequences were derived from peripheral blood, sampled 28 days after the second AZD1222 dose. The receptors come from an adult who received the AZD1222 COVID-19 vaccine. Each CDR3 is given with its conserved first and last residue. A D gene is named only where the DNA matches it firmly. Expanded clones get a size class; other rows say once, few or many, or leave the size out.

CASSLVGQGARTDTQYF,TGTGCCAGCAGCTTAGTAGGGCAGGGGGCGCGAACAGATACGCAGTATTTT,TRBD1,-,TRBV7-8,TRBJ2-3
CASSAGGDNQPQHF,TGTGCCAGCAGTGCCGGGGGCGACAATCAGCCCCAGCATTTT,-,-,TRBV2,TRBJ1-5
CASSLATGNVGYGYTF,TGTGCCAGCAGCTTAGCGACAGGGAATGTAGGCTATGGCTACACCTTC,TRBD1,-,TRBV7-8,TRBJ1-2
CASSYTAANYGYTF,TGTGCCAGCAGTTACACGGCCGCAAACTATGGCTACACCTTC,-,-,TRBV6-2/TRBV6-3,TRBJ1-2
CTSSLHQGQGIQPQHF,TGCACCAGCAGCCTCCACCAGGGGCAGGGTATCCAGCCCCAGCATTTT,-,-,TRBV1,TRBJ1-5
CASSLNTVAGELFF,TGTGCCAGCAGCTTAAATACAGTCGCCGGGGAGCTGTTTTTT,-,-,TRBV7-3,TRBJ2-2
CASSFGGRKYYEQFF,TGTGCCAGCAGCTTTGGCGGGAGAAAGTACTATGAGCAGTTCTTC,TRBD2,-,TRBV7-9,TRBJ2-1
CASRTGTGSEKLFF,TGTGCCAGCAGGACCGGGACAGGGAGTGAAAAACTGTTTTTT,TRBD1,-,TRBV7-9,TRBJ1-4
CASSRQGAETQYF,TGTGCCAGCAGCCGACAGGGGGCAGAGACCCAGTACTTC,TRBD1,-,TRBV5-8,TRBJ2-5
CASSLAEGGSTDTQYF,TGTGCCAGCAGCTTGGCCGAAGGAGGGAGCACAGATACGCAGTATTTT,-,-,TRBV5-5,TRBJ2-3
CASSGDRVSGNTIYF,TGTGCCAGTAGCGGGGACAGGGTCTCTGGAAACACCATATATTTT,TRBD1,-,TRBV19,TRBJ1-3
CAISPGQVGNQPQHF,TGTGCCATCAGCCCCGGACAGGTGGGAAATCAGCCCCAGCATTTT,TRBD1,-,TRBV10-3,TRBJ1-5
CAWSREGNTEAFF,TGTGCCTGGAGTAGAGAGGGGAACACTGAAGCTTTCTTT,-,-,TRBV30,TRBJ1-1
CASSQDNGQGNSPLHF,TGCGCCAGCAGCCAAGATAACGGGCAGGGGAATTCACCCCTCCACTTT,-,-,TRBV4-3,TRBJ1-6
CASQTLAGGPETQYF,TGTGCGAGCCAGACTCTAGCGGGGGGGCCGGAGACCCAGTACTTC,TRBD2,-,TRBV7-9,TRBJ2-5
CASSRRDRDKTAYGYTF,TGTGCCAGCAGCCGTCGTGACCGGGACAAGACCGCTTATGGCTACACCTTC,-,-,TRBV3-1/TRBV3-2,TRBJ1-2
CASSGQRGYTDTQYF,TGTGCCAGCAGCGGCCAGCGGGGTTACACAGATACGCAGTATTTT,TRBD2,-,TRBV9,TRBJ2-3
CASSLTSGISPYNEQFF,TGTGCCAGCAGCTTAACTAGCGGGATCTCACCCTACAATGAGCAGTTCTTC,TRBD2,few,TRBV7-6,TRBJ2-1
CASSIYGDFSYEQYF,TGTGCCAGTAGTATTTACGGGGATTTCTCCTACGAGCAGTACTTC,-,-,TRBV19,TRBJ2-7
CASSRSGTGYGYTF,TGTGCCAGCAGCCGCTCCGGGACAGGCTATGGCTACACCTTC,TRBD1,-,TRBV3-1/TRBV3-2,TRBJ1-2
CASSLTGLGYNEQFF,TGCGCCAGCAGCTTGACGGGACTAGGGTACAATGAGCAGTTCTTC,TRBD2,few,TRBV5-1,TRBJ2-1
CASSFRGSETQYF,TGCGCCAGCAGCTTTAGGGGGTCGGAGACCCAGTACTTC,-,-,TRBV5-1,TRBJ2-5